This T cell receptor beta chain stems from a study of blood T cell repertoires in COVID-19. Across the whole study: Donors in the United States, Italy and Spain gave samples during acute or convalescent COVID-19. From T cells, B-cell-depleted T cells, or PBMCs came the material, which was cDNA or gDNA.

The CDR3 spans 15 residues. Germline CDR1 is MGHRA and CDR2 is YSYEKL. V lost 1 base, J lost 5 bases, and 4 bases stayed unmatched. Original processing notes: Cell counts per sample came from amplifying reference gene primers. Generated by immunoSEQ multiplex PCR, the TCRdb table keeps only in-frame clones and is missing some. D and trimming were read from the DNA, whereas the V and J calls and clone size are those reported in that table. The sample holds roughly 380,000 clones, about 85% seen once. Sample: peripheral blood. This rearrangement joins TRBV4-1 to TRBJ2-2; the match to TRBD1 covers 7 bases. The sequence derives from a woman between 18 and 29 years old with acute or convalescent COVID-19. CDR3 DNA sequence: TGCGCCAGCAGCCAAGGGGCAGGGGGAACCGGGGAGCTGTTTTTT. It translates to CASSQGAGGTGELFF.